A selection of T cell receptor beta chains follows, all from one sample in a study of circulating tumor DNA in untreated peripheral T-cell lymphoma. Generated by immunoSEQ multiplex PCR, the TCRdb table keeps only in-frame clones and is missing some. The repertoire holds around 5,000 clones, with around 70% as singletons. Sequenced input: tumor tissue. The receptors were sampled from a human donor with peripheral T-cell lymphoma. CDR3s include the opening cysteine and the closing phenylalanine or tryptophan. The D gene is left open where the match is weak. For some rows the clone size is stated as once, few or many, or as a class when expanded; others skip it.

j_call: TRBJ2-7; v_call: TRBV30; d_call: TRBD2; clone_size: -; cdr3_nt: TGTGCCTGGAGTGTAAACCTAGCGGGAGTAACCGAGCAGTACTTC; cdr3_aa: CAWSVNLAGVTEQYF
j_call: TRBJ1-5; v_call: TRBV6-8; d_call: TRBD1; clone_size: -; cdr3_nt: TGTGCCAGCAACTTGGGGACAGGGGCTCAGCCCCAGCATTTT; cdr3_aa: CASNLGTGAQPQHF
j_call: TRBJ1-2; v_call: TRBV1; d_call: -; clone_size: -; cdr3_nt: TGCGCTAGCAGCCAACGGACAGGGAACAATGGCTACACCTTC; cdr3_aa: CASSQRTGNNGYTF
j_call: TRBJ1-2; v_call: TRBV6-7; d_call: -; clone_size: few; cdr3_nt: TGTGCCAGCAGTTTGGCGGACGTATTTAGGGAGGGTCCCTATGGCTACACCTTC; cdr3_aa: CASSLADVFREGPYGYTF
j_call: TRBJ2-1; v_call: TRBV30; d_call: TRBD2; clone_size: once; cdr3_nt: TGTGCCTGGGGGACTAGTGAAGTTGAGCAGTTCTTC; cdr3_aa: CAWGTSEVEQFF
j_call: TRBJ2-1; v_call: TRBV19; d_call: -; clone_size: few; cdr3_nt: TGTGCCAGTAGTCCCGTCGAGGGGGAGGCTTGGGAGCAGTTCTTC; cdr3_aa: CASSPVEGEAWEQFF
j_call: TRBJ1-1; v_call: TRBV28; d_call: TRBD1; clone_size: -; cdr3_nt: TGTGCCAGCAGCCTTACGACAGGGGCCCTGAACACTGAAGCTTTCTTT; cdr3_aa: CASSLTTGALNTEAFF
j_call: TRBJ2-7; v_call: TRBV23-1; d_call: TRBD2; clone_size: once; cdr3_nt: TGCGCCAGCAGCTTGTTTAGCGGGAGGGGTTGGACCTACGAGCAGTACTTC; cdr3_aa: CASSLFSGRGWTYEQYF
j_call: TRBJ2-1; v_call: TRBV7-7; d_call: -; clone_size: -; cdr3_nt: TGTGCCAGCAGCCTTCCTCCGGGGGCTCGGTACTACAACAATGAGCAGTTCTTC; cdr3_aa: CASSLPPGARYYNNEQFF
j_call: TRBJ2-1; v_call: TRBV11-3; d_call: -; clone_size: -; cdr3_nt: TGTGCCAGCAGCCGGTACCCGGGACTCCCCTACAATGAGCAGTTCTTC; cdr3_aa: CASSRYPGLPYNEQFF
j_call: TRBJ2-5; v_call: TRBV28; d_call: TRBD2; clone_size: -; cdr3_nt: TGTGCCAGCAGTTTTTGGGGGGGTCAGGGTGAGACCCAGTACTTC; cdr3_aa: CASSFWGGQGETQYF
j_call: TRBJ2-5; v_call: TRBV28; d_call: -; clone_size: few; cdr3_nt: TGTGCCAGCATGCGGACACGGACGGAGACCCAGTACTTC; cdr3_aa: CASMRTRTETQYF
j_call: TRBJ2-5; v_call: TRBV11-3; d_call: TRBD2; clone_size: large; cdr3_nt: TGTGCCAGCAGCTCCTTGGCGGGGGACGAGACCCAGTACTTC; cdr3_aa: CASSSLAGDETQYF
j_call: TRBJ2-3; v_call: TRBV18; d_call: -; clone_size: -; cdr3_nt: TGTGCCAGCTCACGAACCGCTAAAGAAGATACGCAGTATTTT; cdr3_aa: CASSRTAKEDTQYF
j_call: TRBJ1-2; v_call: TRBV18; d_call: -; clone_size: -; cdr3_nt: TGTGCCAGCGCCCCCGCCGCAGACTATGGCTACACCTTC; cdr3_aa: CASAPAADYGYTF
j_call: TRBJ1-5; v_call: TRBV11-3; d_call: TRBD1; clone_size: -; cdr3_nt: TGTGCCAGCAGCTTTAGGACAGGACGCAATCAGCCCCAGCATTTT; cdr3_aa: CASSFRTGRNQPQHF
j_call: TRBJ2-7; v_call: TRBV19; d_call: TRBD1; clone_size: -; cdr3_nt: TGTGCCAGTAGTAGACAGGGTAACTACGAGCAGTACTTC; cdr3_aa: CASSRQGNYEQYF
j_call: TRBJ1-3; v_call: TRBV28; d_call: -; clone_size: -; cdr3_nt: TGTGCCAGCAGTCCGGGACCGGAGAACACCATATATTTT; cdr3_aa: CASSPGPENTIYF
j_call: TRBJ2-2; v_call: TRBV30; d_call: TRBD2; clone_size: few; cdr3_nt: TGTGCCTGGAGTGCCGCCGGGACTAGCGTCGGGGAGCTGTTTTTT; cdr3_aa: CAWSAAGTSVGELFF